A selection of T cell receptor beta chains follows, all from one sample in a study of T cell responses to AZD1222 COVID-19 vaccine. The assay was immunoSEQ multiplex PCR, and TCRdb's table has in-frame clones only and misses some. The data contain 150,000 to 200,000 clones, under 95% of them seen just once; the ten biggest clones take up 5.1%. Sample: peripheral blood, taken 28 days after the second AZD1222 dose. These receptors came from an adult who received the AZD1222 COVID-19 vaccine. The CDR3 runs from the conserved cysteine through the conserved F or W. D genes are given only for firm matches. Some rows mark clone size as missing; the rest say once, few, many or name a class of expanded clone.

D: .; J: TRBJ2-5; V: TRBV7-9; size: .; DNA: TGTGCCAGCAGCGTGGGAGCGGAACCTTGGTACTTC; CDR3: CASSVGAEPWYF
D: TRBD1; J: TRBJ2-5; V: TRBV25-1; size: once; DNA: TGTGCCAGCAGCGGGACAGGAGAAGAGACCCAGTACTTC; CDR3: CASSGTGEETQYF
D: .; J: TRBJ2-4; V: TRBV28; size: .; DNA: TGTGCCAGCAGTTTGTCTGGGGTTGCTCAGTACTTC; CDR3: CASSLSGVAQYF
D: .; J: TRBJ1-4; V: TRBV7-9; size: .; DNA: TGTGCCAGCAGGTGCCAGCGTGGGGGGGAAAGCGAAAAACTGTTTTTT; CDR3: CASRCQRGGESEKLFF
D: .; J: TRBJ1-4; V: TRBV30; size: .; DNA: TGTGCCTGGAGTGGGGGGGAGGGCCCCGAAAAACTGTTTTTT; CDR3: CAWSGGEGPEKLFF
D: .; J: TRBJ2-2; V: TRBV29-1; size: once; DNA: TGCAGCGCCTCCGAGACGAGTAGCGGGGAGCTGTTTTTT; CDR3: CSASETSSGELFF
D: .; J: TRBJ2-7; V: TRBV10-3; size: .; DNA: TGTGCCATCAGTGAACAGGGACGGGCCTACGAGCAGTACTTC; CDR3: CAISEQGRAYEQYF
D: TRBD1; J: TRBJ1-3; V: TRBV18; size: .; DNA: TGTGCCAGCTCACCATACCGTGACAGGGGACAAGGAAACACCATATATTTT; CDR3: CASSPYRDRGQGNTIYF
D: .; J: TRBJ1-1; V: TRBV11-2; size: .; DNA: TGTGCCAGCACCGGGGCCATGAACACTGAAGCTTTCTTT; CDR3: CASTGAMNTEAFF
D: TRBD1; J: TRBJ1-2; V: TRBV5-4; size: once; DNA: TGTGCCAGCAGCTTGCCCCGGACAGGGGGTGATGGCTACACCTTC; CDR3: CASSLPRTGGDGYTF
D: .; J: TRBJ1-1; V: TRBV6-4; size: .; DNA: TGTGCCAGCAGGCTGACAGGGAACACTGAAGCTTTCTTT; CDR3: CASRLTGNTEAFF
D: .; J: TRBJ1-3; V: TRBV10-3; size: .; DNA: TGTGCCATCAGTGATCAGGGAGGAAACACCATATATTTT; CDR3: CAISDQGGNTIYF
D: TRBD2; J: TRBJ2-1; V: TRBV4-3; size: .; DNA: TGCGCCAGCAGCCGCTTGACTAGCGGGAGTTTGGGTTACAATGAGCAGTTCTTC; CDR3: CASSRLTSGSLGYNEQFF